Presented here are 3 T cell receptor beta chains from one specimen sequenced in a study of stem cell transplantation in POMP-related autoinflammatory disease (dated by TCRdb to the early 2020s). Libraries were built with the immunoSEQ multiplex PCR assay. TCRdb stores this immuneACCESS table with in-frame sequences only. Part of the clones is absent; in the studies checked, under half of the shortfall reflects unresolved V genes, and no reason is known for the rest. The sample has tens of thousands of clones on record, roughly 88% of them singletons. In total, the top ten clones hold about 0.66% of the sample. The intended sense of this specimen's time point label: after hematopoietic stem cell transplant. Material: CD4+ T cells from PBMCs, obtained after stem cell transplantation. The receptors were gathered from a human patient with POMP-related autoinflammation and immune dysregulation (PRAID). After a transplant, some T cells may be of graft donor origin.

This chain connects TRBV6-5 to TRBJ2-1; a weak D match, TRBD2 (5 bases). V was clipped by 2 bases and J by 10 bases, with 18 bases between them. In germline, CDR1 is MNHEY, CDR2 SVGAGI. The CDR3 sequence is 15 residues long. The CDR3 spells CASSYTAGESREQFF. Here the CDR3 DNA reads TGTGCCAGCAGTTACACCGCGGGTGAGAGTCGGGAGCAGTTCTTC.

This rearrangement joins TRBV5-1 to TRBJ2-1; the D call may be TRBD1 or TRBD2 (5 bases each). Trimming left V 0 bases short and J 0 bases short, with 10 bases between. This CDR3 has 16 residues. Germline V CDR1 and CDR2: SGHRS, YFSETQ. The CDR3 here is CASSLAGAASYNEQFF. The CDR3 coding sequence is TGCGCCAGCAGCTTGGCCGGGGCGGCCTCCTACAATGAGCAGTTCTTC. The entire variable domain, with the rest obtained from reference TRBV5-1 and TRBJ2-1, is as follows: KAGVTQTPRYLIKTRGQQVTLSCSPISGHRSVSWYQQTPGQGLQFLFEYFSETQRNKGNFPGRFSGRQFSNSRSEMNVSTLELGDSALYLCASSLAGAASYNEQFFGPGTRLTVL.

The chain recombines TRBV4-2 with TRBJ2-2, with D perhaps assigned TRBD1 or TRBD2 (5 bases each). Germline loops: CDR1 LGHNA, CDR2 YNFKEQ. The CDR3 is made up of 16 amino acids. The germline V and J ends were trimmed by 0 bases and 2 bases, with 10 bases remaining between them. CDR3 nucleotide sequence: TGTGCCAGCAGCCAAGAACCGGGGCTCAACACCGGGGAGCTGTTTTTT. This translates into CASSQEPGLNTGELFF.